The 3 T cell receptor beta chains presented below share a single source sample, sequenced in a study of T cell repertoires in cytomegalovirus infection. TCRdb re-analysed the reads in MiXCR, keeping a single row per CDR3 protein. Here the sample spans 270,000 or so distinct CDR3 sequences, over 15% being singletons. Sequencing was done on a sample of CD8+ T cells from PBMCs. Receptor source: a human donor in good health (CMV status not recorded). Some clones in this sample may be carry-over from other donors' samples.

This clonotype was observed a few times. The chain combines TRBV4-2 with TRBJ2-1, with 9 bases fitting TRBD2. V was clipped by 1 base and J by 6 bases; unmatched bases: 19. CDR1 and CDR2 from the germline V gene are LGHNA and YNFKEQ. CDR3 length equals 20 residues. CDR3 in amino acids: CASSQGGGYRIAGDANEQFF. DNA of the CDR3: TGTGCCAGCAGCCAAGGAGGAGGGTATAGAATAGCGGGGGATGCCAATGAGCAGTTCTTC.

This clonotype was detected a few times. J is TRBJ1-5 and V is TRBV28; D is possibly TRBD1 (6 bases). Germline CDR1 reads MDHEN; CDR2 reads SYDVKM. The CDR3 consists of 15 residues. Trimming took 3 bases from V and 3 from J, leaving 12 bases between them. CDR3 loop: CASSFWGQPNQPQHF. In DNA form, the CDR3 reads TGTGCCAGCAGTTTTTGGGGGCAGCCCAATCAGCCCCAGCATTTT.

This clonotype was detected many times. The CDR3 nucleotides are TGTGCCAGCAGCTTAGCGGTGGGGGGTAGCAATCAGCCCCAGCATTTT. It yields the protein CASSLAVGGSNQPQHF. The V gene is TRBV7-6, the J gene TRBJ1-5; D perhaps matches TRBD1 (5 bases). Trimming stripped 0 bases from V and 0 bases from J, with 9 bases between. The CDR3 is 16 amino acids. Germline V gene lookup returns CDR1 SGHVS and CDR2 FNYEAQ.